This T cell receptor beta chain was captured by sequencing in a study of T cell repertoires in cytomegalovirus infection (dated by TCRdb to between 2018 and 2021). In terms of the full investigation: Alongside well-studied HLA-B-restricted epitopes, the peptide stimulations were aimed at recently identified HLA-C-restricted CMV epitopes, whose presentation resists viral immunomodulation. Donor HLA type was relevant to the analysis, because carriage of CMV infection together with the matching HLA type was indicated by public TCR beta signatures. General study outcomes and caveats: In the ex vivo response, HLA-C-restricted CMV-specific TCR beta clonotypes were dominant, and in two of eight donors the single most frequent clonotype came from this HLA-C-restricted group. In both this cohort and an independent roughly 330-donor cohort, the cumulative frequency of public TCR beta family members distinguished carriers of CMV infection plus the relevant HLA type.

This clonotype appeared a few times. The specificity of this receptor is unknown. Base quality data are lacking; no much larger clone is found one base away. Explained via the paper, the treatment or condition label denotes: in vitro stimulation with specific CMV peptide epitopes to enrich CMV-specific T cells. This sample was sequenced with an Illumina HiSeq 1500. Using fastp trimming at Q25 and MiXCR clonotype assembly, TCRdb reanalyzed the public sequencing data and kept in-frame beta chains. CDR3 protein sequences are deduplicated, and each keeps its most common genes and DNA. Across this sample there are 450,000 to 550,000 distinct CDR3 sequences, with about two fifths seen only once. The top ten hold about 41% of the sample. Taken from cysteine to phenylalanine, the CDR3 has 16 residues. Only the CDR3 DNA is retained, 48 bases long and in frame from the first base. Ends trimmed: V by 2 bases, J by 2 bases; bases unmatched to a gene: 3. From the germline V gene, CDR1 is ENHRY and CDR2 is SYGVKD.

The rearrangement joined TRBV10-3 to TRBJ2-3; the junction holds 11 bases that match TRBD2. The TCR originated in a human donor in good health (CMV status not recorded). Some clones in this sample may be carry-over from other donors' samples. Here the sequenced sample was cultured PBMCs, taken from culture after CMV antigen stimulation. The DNA sequence is given as TGTGCCATCAGTGAGGGGACTAGCGGACTCACAGATACGCAGTATTTT. It is translated as CAISEGTSGLTDTQYF.